These 23 T cell receptor beta chains originate from one sample sequenced in a study of PD-1 blockade in classical Hodgkin lymphoma. The method was immunoSEQ multiplex PCR; TCRdb's version includes in-frame clones alone and lacks a portion of them. The data contain 95,000 to 100,000 clones, more than 85% of them seen just once; the ten biggest clones take up under 8.5%. In every patient, relapse followed autologous stem cell transplantation, while exposure to brentuximab vedotin differed. The sequenced sample was peripheral blood mononuclear cells (PBMCs), obtained before the second cycle of nivolumab. The receptors here all came from a human donor with classical Hodgkin lymphoma.

This chain connects TRBV19 to TRBJ1-2, with unresolved D. This CDR3 is 13 amino acids long. V gave up 6 bases and J gave up 0 bases, with 8 bases separating them. Germline CDR1 LNHDA, CDR2 SQIVND (reference sequence). The CDR3 protein is CASSPDSNYGYTF. The CDR3 DNA is TGTGCCAGTAGCCCGGATTCTAACTATGGCTACACCTTC.

The chain joins TRBV7-9 to TRBJ1-4; D gene unclear. The V end was cut by 7 bases, the J end by 8 bases, with 8 bases between. This CDR3 spans 11 amino acids. The germline gives CDR1 SEHNR, CDR2 FQNEAQ (reference sequence). This CDR3 reads CASTMGEKLFF. The CDR3, as DNA: TGTGCCAGCACCATGGGGGAAAAACTGTTTTTT.

This clone was seen just once. J is TRBJ1-6 and V is TRBV19; 10 bases fit TRBD1. In germline, CDR1 is LNHDA, CDR2 SQIVND (reference sequence). There are 15 residues in the CDR3. The ends lost 3 bases at V and 10 bases at J; junction bases unmatched: 6. This chain's CDR3 is CASSMGQGTLSPLHF. For the CDR3, the DNA is TGTGCCAGTAGTATGGGACAGGGGACGTTGTCACCCCTCCACTTT.

V and J are TRBV6-6 and TRBJ1-2; D is unresolved. The V end was cut by 0 bases, the J end by 13 bases, with 9 bases between. This CDR3 spans 11 amino acids. Germline CDR1 is MNHNY and CDR2 is SVGAGI (reference sequence). As DNA, the CDR3 is TGTGCCAGCAGTTACTCGAGAGGCCCCACCTTC. Translating it yields CASSYSRGPTF.

This sequence joins TRBV7-2 and TRBJ1-5; D ambiguous. CDR1 SGHTA and CDR2 FQGNSA come from the germline V gene. This CDR3 region has 15 residues. V lost 1 base and J 3 bases, leaving 10 bases between the germline ends. The CDR3 here is CASSLERQHNQPQHF. The CDR3 DNA follows: TGTGCCAGCAGCTTAGAGCGGCAGCACAATCAGCCCCAGCATTTT.

This clone was observed a single time. The chain employs TRBV7-9 and TRBJ2-5, with D perhaps matching TRBD1 (5 bases). The V gene's germline CDR1 is SEHNR and CDR2 FQNEAQ (reference sequence). V lost 3 bases and J lost 3, with 11 bases in between. The CDR3 runs 14 residues. CDR3 in amino acids: CASSLTVGKETQYF. Here the CDR3 DNA reads TGTGCCAGCAGCTTGACAGTGGGTAAAGAGACCCAGTACTTC.

The rearrangement links TRBV19 to TRBJ1-2, with TRBD1 as a possible D gene (6 bases). Germline V gene sequence: CDR1 LNHDA, CDR2 SQIVND (reference sequence). The CDR3 runs to 14 residues. The germline V and J ends were trimmed by 3 bases and 2 bases, with 10 bases remaining between them. The CDR3 DNA reads as TGTGCCAGTAGTATCAGGGGTGTCAACTATGGCTACACCTTC. It codes for CASSIRGVNYGYTF. Complete variable domain (other parts from reference TRBV19 and TRBJ1-2): DGGITQSPKYLFRKEGQNVTLSCEQNLNHDAMYWYRQDPGQGLRLIYYSQIVNDFQKGDIAEGYSVSREKKESFPLTVTSAQKNPTAFYLCASSIRGVNYGYTFGSGTRLTVV.

The V and J genes are TRBV19 and TRBJ2-5, with 10 bases identical to TRBD2. The CDR3 consists of 14 residues. Germline trimming cut 10 bases from V and 5 bases from J; bases unmatched to any gene: 10. The germline V gene has CDR1 LNHDA and CDR2 SQIVND (reference sequence). CDR3 DNA sequence: TGTGCCACCAAGGATAGCGGGGGGCGGGAGACCCAGTACTTC. Protein: CATKDSGGRETQYF.

CDR3 sequence reads: CASSEQEGGGNQPQHF. CDR3 DNA sequence: TGTGCCAGCAGTGAACAAGAGGGTGGTGGCAATCAGCCCCAGCATTTT. The V and J genes are TRBV6-1 and TRBJ1-5; no clear D. The CDR3 runs to 16 residues. Looked up from germline, CDR1 is MNHNS and CDR2 is SASEGT. V shed 2 bases and J shed 2 bases, with 13 bases lying between them.

J is TRBJ2-7 and V is TRBV4-3, with 9 nucleotides matching TRBD2. Germline V CDR1 and CDR2: LGHNA, YSLEER. Trimming at V came to 1 base and at J to 1 base, leaving 2 bases not matched to a gene. This CDR3 is built from 15 residues. For the CDR3, the DNA is TGCGCCAGCAGCCAAGGGCGGGGGGGATCCTACGAGCAGTACTTC. This encodes CASSQGRGGSYEQYF.

CDR3 loop: CASSLGGQSIYEQYF. In nucleotides, the CDR3 is TGCGCCAGCAGCTTGGGGGGACAGTCGATTTACGAGCAGTACTTC. The chain is built from TRBV5-1 and TRBJ2-7; 7 bases line up with TRBD1. CDR1 is SGHRS and CDR2 is YFSETQ in the germline V gene. The V gene end was trimmed by 0 bases and the J gene end by 4 bases; junction bases not matched to a gene: 7. This CDR3 spans 15 amino acids. Drawing the rest from reference TRBV5-1 and TRBJ2-7, the complete variable domain is KAGVTQTPRYLIKTRGQQVTLSCSPISGHRSVSWYQQTPGQGLQFLFEYFSETQRNKGNFPGRFSGRQFSNSRSEMNVSTLELGDSALYLCASSLGGQSIYEQYFGPGTRLTVT.

The chain uses TRBV30 and TRBJ2-7, with D unresolved. CDR3 length: 14 amino acids. The germline V and J ends were trimmed by 0 bases and 3 bases, with 12 bases remaining between them. Germline V gives CDR1 GTSNPN, CDR2 SVGIG (reference sequence). The chain's CDR3 is CAWSVIGINYEQYF. DNA for the CDR3: TGTGCCTGGAGTGTAATTGGGATAAACTACGAGCAGTACTTC.

V usage is TRBV11-2 and J usage is TRBJ2-7, with 8 bases identical to TRBD2. The CDR3 covers 14 residues. With 3 bases clipped from V and 4 bases from J, the junction kept 5 bases outside the gene matches. Germline lookup yields CDR1 SGHAT and CDR2 FQNNGV. The CDR3 DNA is TGTGCCAGCAGCTTTGCGGGGGGTGTGTACGAGCAGTACTTC. Amino acid sequence: CASSFAGGVYEQYF.

V usage is TRBV7-3 and J usage is TRBJ1-2; D gene uncertain. This CDR3 is built from 12 residues. V was trimmed by 5 bases and J by 8 bases, leaving 12 bases between them. Per the germline V gene, CDR1 is SGHTA and CDR2 is FQGTGA. CDR3 sequence: CASSPWTWGYTF. CDR3 nucleotide sequence: TGTGCCAGCAGCCCCTGGACCTGGGGCTACACCTTC.

The rearrangement joins TRBV5-1 to TRBJ2-5; D not resolved. The CDR3 length is 12 residues. The germline V gene encodes CDR1 SGHRS and CDR2 YFSETQ. The V end was cut by 0 bases, the J end by 4 bases, with 4 bases between. Here the CDR3 DNA reads TGCGCCAGCAGCTTGGACGGAGAGACCCAGTACTTC. Translation gives CASSLDGETQYF.

The table lists this clone with a count of one. The chain couples TRBV2 to TRBJ1-4; D is perhaps TRBD1 (6 bases). Deletions cut 6 bases from V and 8 bases from J, with 25 bases between. CDR1 is SNHLY, CDR2 FYNNEI, per germline. The CDR3 contains 17 residues. The CDR3, as DNA: TGTGCCAGCAGGAAGGGGGACACGCCAGCATGGCGAGAAAAACTGTTTTTT. This codes for CASRKGDTPAWREKLFF.

V usage is TRBV7-6 and J usage is TRBJ2-5; TRBD1 aligns across 12 bases. CDR1 is SGHVS and CDR2 is FNYEAQ in the germline V gene. Trimming cost V 5 bases and J 5 bases; bases outside gene matches: 6. The CDR3 length is 15 residues. CDR3 protein: CASSEPGTGGETQYF. CDR3 DNA: TGTGCCAGCAGCGAACCCGGGACAGGGGGCGAGACCCAGTACTTC.

The rearrangement uses TRBV6-5 and TRBJ2-5, with D possibly being TRBD2 (5 bases). The CDR3 runs 13 residues. The V gene's germline CDR1 is MNHEY and CDR2 SVGAGI. The V end was cut by 0 bases, the J end by 4 bases, with 6 bases between. CDR3 nucleotide sequence: TGTGCCAGCAGTTACTCGAGGGCAGAGACCCAGTACTTC. Residues: CASSYSRAETQYF.

V and J are TRBV7-7 and TRBJ2-1; D might be TRBD2 (7 bases). Trimming left V 4 bases short and J 7 bases short, with 17 bases between. CDR3 length: 15 residues. CDR1 and CDR2 (germline): SSHAT, FNYEAQ (reference sequence). The CDR3 loop is CASSSTPRGGNEQFF. CDR3 sequence (DNA): TGTGCCAGCAGCTCCACCCCAAGGGGGGGGAATGAGCAGTTCTTC. The full variable domain, completed using reference TRBV7-7 and TRBJ2-1, is GAGVSQSPRYKVTKRGQDVTLRCDPISSHATLYWYQQALGQGPEFLTYFNYEAQPDKSGLPSDRFSAERPEGSISTLTIQRTEQRDSAMYRCASSSTPRGGNEQFFGPGTRLTVL.

The rearrangement joins TRBV6-1 to TRBJ1-2; D ambiguous. Germline CDR1 reads MNHNS; CDR2 reads SASEGT. V was pared by 2 bases and J by 2 bases, with 9 bases between. The CDR3 is 14 amino acids. The CDR3 DNA sequence: TGTGCCAGCAGTGAACGGTCTGACAACTATGGCTACACCTTC. As protein: CASSERSDNYGYTF.

The V gene is TRBV2, the J gene TRBJ2-1; TRBD2 matches at 11 bases. With V trimmed by 6 bases and J by 3 bases, 4 bases remained unmatched. The germline V gene encodes CDR1 SNHLY and CDR2 FYNNEI. The CDR3 consists of 15 residues. The CDR3 protein is CASRGLAGRYNEQFF. The CDR3 region has the DNA TGTGCCAGCAGAGGACTAGCGGGCCGCTACAATGAGCAGTTCTTC.

The chain uses TRBV7-2 and TRBJ2-5, with D possibly TRBD2 on 6 matching bases. The CDR3 loop spans 15 amino acids. The V gene's germline CDR1 is SGHTA and CDR2 FQGNSA. V was shortened by 2 bases and J by 2 bases, with 12 bases between the two germline ends. The CDR3 DNA sequence: TGTGCCAGCAGCTTAAACCCGGGGAGGCAAGAGACCCAGTACTTC. Amino acids: CASSLNPGRQETQYF.

This rearrangement joins TRBV7-2 to TRBJ1-1; D gene unclear. The CDR3 covers 13 residues. CDR1 and CDR2 (germline): SGHTA, FQGNSA. Trimming left V 3 bases short and J 0 bases short, with 5 bases between. The CDR3: CASSFRVNTEAFF. CDR3 bases: TGTGCCAGCAGCTTTCGAGTGAACACTGAAGCTTTCTTT.